This T cell receptor (beta chain) was obtained from a study of beta chain features in type 1 diabetes. Study as a whole: Investigators examined around 110 million sorted cells across all samples.

On this clone: Antigen unknown.

Study findings and constraints: Any HLA effect on TCRB rearrangement was left unresolved by small sub-analyses. It was among patients, rather than healthy donors, that naive, central memory and Treg TCRB repertoires appeared more similar.

The CDR3 is 16 amino acids. The isolated RNA, all of it, was reverse transcribed, so expressed TCRB transcripts were what got sequenced. Libraries were prepared by immunoSEQ multiplex PCR; TCRdb keeps only in-frame clonotypes and omits some of them. This table has hundreds of thousands of clones, 7% to 9% appearing once. CD45RO/CCR7/CD25/CD127/CD95/CD27 separated CD4+ naive, central memory, regulatory and stem cell-like memory cells by sorting. The chain couples TRBV21-1 to TRBJ2-7; the listed D gene, TRBD2, was not tested against the DNA. TRBV21-1 is a known pseudogene. The sample consisted of central memory CD4+ T cells from blood. This TCR was recovered from a woman in her late teens or twenties in good health. The CDR3: CASSKELLFPSYEQYF. As DNA, the CDR3 is TGTGCCAGCAGCAAAGAGCTCCTGTTCCCTTCCTACGAGCAGTACTTC.